The source of this TCR beta chain is a study of T cells after yellow fever vaccination. Turning to the study itself: Preparation of the low-cell-number fractions used SMART-Seq v4 Ultra Low Input.

Notes on the study in general: The secondary response was weaker, and its peak arrived faster, on day 5 versus 15. Overall, a small share of clonotypes was seen in both CD4 and CD8 compartments.

Trimming took off 1 base at V and 0 bases at J, with 8 bases between the two ends. From germline, CDR1 is SGHDT and CDR2 YYEEEE. The CDR3 extends over 14 amino acids. At least ten counts were recorded for this clonotype. Its target is unknown. A 5'RACE template-switching step, the method used to make TCR cDNA, added a universal primer site and UMIs. In TCRdb, the 5' RACE reads were re-called with MiXCR into one record per CDR3 protein. The table has some 320,000 distinct CDR3 sequences, about 9.5% seen once; the top ten hold about a sixth. The chain carries TRBV5-6 and TRBJ2-7, with a tentative D call TRBD1 (6 bases). The sequence was collected from a man between 18 and 29 years old who received the YFV17D yellow fever vaccine. The material sequenced was PBMCs, taken on the day of the first yellow fever vaccination. CDR3 sequence reads: CASSLSGVSYEQYF. In DNA form, the CDR3 reads TGTGCCAGCAGCTTGTCAGGGGTCTCCTACGAGCAGTACTTC.